This is a list of T cell receptor beta chains from one sample in a study of identical twins. TCRdb reprocessed the 5' RACE reads with MiXCR, giving one entry per CDR3 protein. The sample holds over 550,000 distinct CDR3 sequences, about 7.6% seen once. These data were also reused for a study on yellow fever vaccine responses in identical twins.

Source material: PBMCs. Every receptor here comes from a woman aged 18-29 years in good health. CDR3s leave out the opening cysteine and the closing phenylalanine or tryptophan. The D gene is left open where the match is weak.

CDR3 protein | V gene | D gene | J gene
SARALAGTDTQY | TRBV20-1 | NA | TRBJ2-3
SVVTGQGYNEQF | TRBV29-1 | TRBD1 | TRBJ2-1
AISDPGWNEAF | TRBV10-3 | NA | TRBJ1-1
ASSYSGQGRAYGYT | TRBV6-5 | TRBD1 | TRBJ1-2
ASSNGGSEAF | TRBV3-1 | NA | TRBJ1-1
ASSSAEGFREQY | TRBV7-9 | NA | TRBJ2-7
ATSRQGATETQY | TRBV15 | TRBD1 | TRBJ2-5
ASRLHRGTGELF | TRBV28 | TRBD1 | TRBJ2-2
ASSQQGFYQPQH | TRBV12-3/TRBV12-4 | NA | TRBJ1-5
SARVLDRGTYEQY | TRBV20-1 | TRBD1 | TRBJ2-7
SASHGGNEQF | TRBV20-1 | NA | TRBJ2-1
ASSFLGSNTGELF | TRBV5-5 | NA | TRBJ2-2
ASSPPSGGYYGYT | TRBV18 | TRBD1 | TRBJ1-2
ASKVASGTVVTEAF | TRBV7-8 | NA | TRBJ1-1
ASTHTGGAWANVLT | TRBV3-1 | TRBD1 | TRBJ2-6
ASSLMSASTDTQY | TRBV12-3/TRBV12-4 | NA | TRBJ2-3
ASSLYTGTGGFVVGTGELF | TRBV5-4 | TRBD1 | TRBJ2-2
ASSPGGTGQPYEQY | TRBV7-6 | TRBD1 | TRBJ2-7
ASSEPRDYHNEQF | TRBV25-1 | TRBD2 | TRBJ2-1
ASSPSGQGSSYEQY | TRBV18 | TRBD1 | TRBJ2-7
SARAYGTEAF | TRBV20-1 | NA | TRBJ1-1
ASSQRQGPSEQF | TRBV14 | TRBD1 | TRBJ2-1